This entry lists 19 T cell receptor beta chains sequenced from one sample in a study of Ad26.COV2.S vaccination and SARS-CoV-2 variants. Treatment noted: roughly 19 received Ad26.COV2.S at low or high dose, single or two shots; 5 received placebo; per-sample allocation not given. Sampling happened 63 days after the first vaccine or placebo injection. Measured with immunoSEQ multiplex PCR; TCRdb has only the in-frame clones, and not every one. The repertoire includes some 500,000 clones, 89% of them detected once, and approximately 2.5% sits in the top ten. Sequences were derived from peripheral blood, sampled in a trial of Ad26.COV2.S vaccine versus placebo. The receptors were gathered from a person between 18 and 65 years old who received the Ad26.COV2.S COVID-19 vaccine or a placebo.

The CDR3 is CASSYPDISYEQYF. CDR3 sequence (DNA): TGTGCCAGCAGCTACCCGGACATTTCCTACGAGCAGTACTTC. The V and J genes are TRBV5-6 and TRBJ2-7; D is perhaps TRBD1 (5 bases). Germline V gene lookup returns CDR1 SGHDT and CDR2 YYEEEE. This CDR3 is 14 amino acids long. Trimming took 3 bases from V and 1 from J, leaving 11 bases between them. Drawing the rest from reference TRBV5-6 and TRBJ2-7, the complete variable domain is DAGVTQSPTHLIKTRGQQVTLRCSPKSGHDTVSWYQQALGQGPQFIFQYYEEEERQRGNFPDRFSGHQFPNYSSELNVNALLLGDSALYLCASSYPDISYEQYFGPGTRLTVT.

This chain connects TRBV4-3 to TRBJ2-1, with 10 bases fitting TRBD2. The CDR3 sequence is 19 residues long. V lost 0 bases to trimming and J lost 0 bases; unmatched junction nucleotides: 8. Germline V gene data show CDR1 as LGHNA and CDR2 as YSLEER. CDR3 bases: TGCGCCAGCAGCCAAGAAGTCCTAGCGGGAGATAACTCCTACAATGAGCAGTTCTTC. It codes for CASSQEVLAGDNSYNEQFF.

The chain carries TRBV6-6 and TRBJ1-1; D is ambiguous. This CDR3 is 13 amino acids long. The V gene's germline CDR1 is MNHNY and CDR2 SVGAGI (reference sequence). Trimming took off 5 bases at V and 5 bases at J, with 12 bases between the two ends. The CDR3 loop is CASSPLGGTEAFF. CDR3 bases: TGTGCCAGCAGTCCCCTCGGTGGGACTGAAGCTTTCTTT.

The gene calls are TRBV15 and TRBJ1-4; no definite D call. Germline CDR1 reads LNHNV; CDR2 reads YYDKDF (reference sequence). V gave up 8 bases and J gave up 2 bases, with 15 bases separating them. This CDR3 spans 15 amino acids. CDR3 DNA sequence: TGTGCCACCCAAGCCTCCCCCATGACTAATGAAAAACTGTTTTTT. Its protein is CATQASPMTNEKLFF.

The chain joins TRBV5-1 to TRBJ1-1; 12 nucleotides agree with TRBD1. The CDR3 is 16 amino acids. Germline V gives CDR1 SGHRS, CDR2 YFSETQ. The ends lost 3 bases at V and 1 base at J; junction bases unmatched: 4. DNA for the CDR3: TGCGCCAGCAGCTCCGGGACAGGGGGCCGGAACACTGAAGCTTTCTTT. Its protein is CASSSGTGGRNTEAFF.

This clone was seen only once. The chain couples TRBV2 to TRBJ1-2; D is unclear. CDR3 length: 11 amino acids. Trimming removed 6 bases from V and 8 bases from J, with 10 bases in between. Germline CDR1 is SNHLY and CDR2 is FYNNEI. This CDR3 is CASRRLGGYTF. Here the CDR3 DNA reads TGTGCCAGCAGGAGGCTGGGGGGCTACACCTTC.

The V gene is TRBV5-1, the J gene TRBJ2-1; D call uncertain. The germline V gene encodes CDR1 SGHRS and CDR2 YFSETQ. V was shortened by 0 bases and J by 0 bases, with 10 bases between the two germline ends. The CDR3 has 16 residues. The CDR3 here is CASSLVGSSSYNEQFF. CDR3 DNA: TGCGCCAGCAGCTTGGTGGGCAGTAGCTCCTACAATGAGCAGTTCTTC.

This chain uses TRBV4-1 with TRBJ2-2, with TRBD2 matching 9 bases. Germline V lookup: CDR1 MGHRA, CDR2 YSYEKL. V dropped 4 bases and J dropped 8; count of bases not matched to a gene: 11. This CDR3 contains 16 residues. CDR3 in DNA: TGCGCCAGCAGCCGCGGACTAGCGAGCAATGGGGGGGAGCTGTTTTTT. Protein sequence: CASSRGLASNGGELFF.

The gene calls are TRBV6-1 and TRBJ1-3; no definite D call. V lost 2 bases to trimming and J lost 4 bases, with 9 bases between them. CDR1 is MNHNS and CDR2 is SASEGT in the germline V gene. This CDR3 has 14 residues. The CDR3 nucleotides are TGTGCCAGCAGTGAACCGGGGAGCGGAAACACCATATATTTT. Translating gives CASSEPGSGNTIYF.

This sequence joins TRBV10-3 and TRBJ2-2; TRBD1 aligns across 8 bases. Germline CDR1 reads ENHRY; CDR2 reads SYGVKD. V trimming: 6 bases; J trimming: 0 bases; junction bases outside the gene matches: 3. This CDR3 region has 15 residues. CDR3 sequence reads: CAIRLGQANTGELFF. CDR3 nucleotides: TGTGCCATCAGATTGGGACAGGCGAACACCGGGGAGCTGTTTTTT.

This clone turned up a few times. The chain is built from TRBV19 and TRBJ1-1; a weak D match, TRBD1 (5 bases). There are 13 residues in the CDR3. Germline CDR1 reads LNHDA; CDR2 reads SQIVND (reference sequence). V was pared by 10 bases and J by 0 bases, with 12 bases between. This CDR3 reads CATRVTMNTEAFF. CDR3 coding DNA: TGTGCCACCAGGGTTACGATGAACACTGAAGCTTTCTTT.

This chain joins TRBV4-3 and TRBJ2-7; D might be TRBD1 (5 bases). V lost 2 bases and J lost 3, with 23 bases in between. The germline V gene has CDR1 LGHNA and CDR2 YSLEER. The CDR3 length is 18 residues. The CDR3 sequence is CASSQSPFPRQPGYEQYV. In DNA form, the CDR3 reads TGCGCCAGCAGCCAATCCCCTTTTCCGCGACAGCCGGGCTACGAGCAGTACGTC.

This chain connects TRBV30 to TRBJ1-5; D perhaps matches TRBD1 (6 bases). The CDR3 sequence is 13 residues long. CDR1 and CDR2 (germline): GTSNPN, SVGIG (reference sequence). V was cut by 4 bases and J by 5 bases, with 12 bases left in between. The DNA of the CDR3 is TGTGCCTGGAATTTGGACAGTCATCAGCCCCAGCATTTT. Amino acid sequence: CAWNLDSHQPQHF.

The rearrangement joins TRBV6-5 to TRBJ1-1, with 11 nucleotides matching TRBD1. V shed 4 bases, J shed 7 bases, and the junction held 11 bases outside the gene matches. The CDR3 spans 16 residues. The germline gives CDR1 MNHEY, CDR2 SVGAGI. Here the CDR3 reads CASSSDRGRRIFEAFF. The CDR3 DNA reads TGTGCCAGCAGTTCGGACAGGGGGCGCAGGATTTTTGAAGCTTTCTTT.

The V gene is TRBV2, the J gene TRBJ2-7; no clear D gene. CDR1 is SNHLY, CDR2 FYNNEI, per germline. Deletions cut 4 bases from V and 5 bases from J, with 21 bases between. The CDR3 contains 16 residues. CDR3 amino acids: CASSVLTLRVADEQYF. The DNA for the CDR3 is TGTGCCAGCAGTGTCTTGACCTTGAGAGTTGCGGACGAGCAGTACTTC.

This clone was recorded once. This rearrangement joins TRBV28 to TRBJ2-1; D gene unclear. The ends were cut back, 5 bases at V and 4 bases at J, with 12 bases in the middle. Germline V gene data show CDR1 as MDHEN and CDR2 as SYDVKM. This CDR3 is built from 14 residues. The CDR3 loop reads CASSLPQAYNEQFF. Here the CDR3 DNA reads TGTGCCAGCAGTCTCCCCCAGGCGTACAATGAGCAGTTCTTC.

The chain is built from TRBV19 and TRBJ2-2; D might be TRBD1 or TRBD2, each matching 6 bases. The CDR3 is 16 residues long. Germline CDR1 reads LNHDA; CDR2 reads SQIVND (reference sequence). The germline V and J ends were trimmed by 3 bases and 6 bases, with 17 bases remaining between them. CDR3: CASSIRGGRGPGELFF. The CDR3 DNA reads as TGTGCCAGTAGTATTAGAGGGGGGCGAGGTCCCGGGGAGCTGTTTTTT.

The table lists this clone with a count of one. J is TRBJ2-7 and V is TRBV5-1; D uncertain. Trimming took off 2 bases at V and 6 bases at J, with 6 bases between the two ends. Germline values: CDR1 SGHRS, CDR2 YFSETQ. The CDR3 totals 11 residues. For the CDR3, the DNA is TGCGCCAGCAGCTTAGACGGCGAGCAGTACTTC. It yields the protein CASSLDGEQYF.

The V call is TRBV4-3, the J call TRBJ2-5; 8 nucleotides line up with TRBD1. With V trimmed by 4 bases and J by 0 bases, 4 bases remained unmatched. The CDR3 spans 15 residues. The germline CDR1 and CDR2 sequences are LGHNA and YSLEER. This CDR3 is CASSLDRGYQETQYF. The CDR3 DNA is TGCGCCAGCAGCCTCGACAGGGGATACCAAGAGACCCAGTACTTC.